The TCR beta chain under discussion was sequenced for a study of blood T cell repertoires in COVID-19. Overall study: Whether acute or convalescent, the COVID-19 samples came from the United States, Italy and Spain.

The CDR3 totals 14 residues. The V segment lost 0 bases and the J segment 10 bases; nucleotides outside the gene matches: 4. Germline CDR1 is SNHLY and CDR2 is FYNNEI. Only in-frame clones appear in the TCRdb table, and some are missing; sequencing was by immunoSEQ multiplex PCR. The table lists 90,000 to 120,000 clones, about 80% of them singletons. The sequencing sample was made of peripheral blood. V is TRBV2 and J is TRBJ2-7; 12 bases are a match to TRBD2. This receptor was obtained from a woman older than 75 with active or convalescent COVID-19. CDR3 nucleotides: TGTGCCAGCAGTGAAGCGCAACTAGCGGGGGGCCAGTACTTC. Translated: CASSEAQLAGGQYF. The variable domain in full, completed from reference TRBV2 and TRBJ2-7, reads EPEVTQTPSHQVTQMGQEVILRCVPISNHLYFYWYRQILGQKVEFLVSFYNNEISEKSEIFDDQFSVERPDGSNFTLKIRSTKLEDSAMYFCASSEAQLAGGQYFGPGTRLTVT.